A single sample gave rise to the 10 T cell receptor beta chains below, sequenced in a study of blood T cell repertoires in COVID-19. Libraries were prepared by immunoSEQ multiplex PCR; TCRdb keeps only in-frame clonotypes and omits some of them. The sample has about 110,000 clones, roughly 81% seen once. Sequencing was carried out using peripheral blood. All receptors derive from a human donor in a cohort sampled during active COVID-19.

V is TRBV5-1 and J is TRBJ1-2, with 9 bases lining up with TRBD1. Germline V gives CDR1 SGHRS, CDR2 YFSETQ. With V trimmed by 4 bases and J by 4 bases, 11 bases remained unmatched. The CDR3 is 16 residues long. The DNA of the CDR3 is TGCGCCAGCAGCCGGACAGGGGAATCGGTTAGCTATGGCTACACCTTC. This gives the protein CASSRTGESVSYGYTF.

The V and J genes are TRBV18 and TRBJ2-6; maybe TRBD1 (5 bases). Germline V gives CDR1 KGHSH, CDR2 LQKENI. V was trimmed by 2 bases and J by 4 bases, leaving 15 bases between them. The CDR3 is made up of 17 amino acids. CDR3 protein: CASSPIMTVSGANVLTF. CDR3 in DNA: TGTGCCAGCTCACCAATAATGACAGTTTCAGGGGCCAACGTCCTGACTTTC.

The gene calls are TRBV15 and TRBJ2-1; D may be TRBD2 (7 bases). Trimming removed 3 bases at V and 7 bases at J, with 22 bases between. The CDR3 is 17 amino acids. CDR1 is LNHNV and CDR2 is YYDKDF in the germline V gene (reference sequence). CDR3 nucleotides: TGTGCCACCAGCAGGCCTCAAAGGAGGGGGGGCAGTAATGAGCAGTTCTTC. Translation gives CATSRPQRRGGSNEQFF.

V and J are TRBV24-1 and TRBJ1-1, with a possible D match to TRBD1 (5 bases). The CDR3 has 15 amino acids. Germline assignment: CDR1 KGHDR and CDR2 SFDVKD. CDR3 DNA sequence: TGTAACCACGTACCCCCCAGACCAGGGAGGACTGAAGCTTTCTTT. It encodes CNHVPPRPGRTEAFF.

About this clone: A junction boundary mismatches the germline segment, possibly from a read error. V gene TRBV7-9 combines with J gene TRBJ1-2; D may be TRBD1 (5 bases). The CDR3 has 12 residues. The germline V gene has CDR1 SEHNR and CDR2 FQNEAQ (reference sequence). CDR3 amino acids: CASSQGNSGYTF. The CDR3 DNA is TGTGCCAGCAGCCAGGGAAACTCTGGCTACACCTTC.

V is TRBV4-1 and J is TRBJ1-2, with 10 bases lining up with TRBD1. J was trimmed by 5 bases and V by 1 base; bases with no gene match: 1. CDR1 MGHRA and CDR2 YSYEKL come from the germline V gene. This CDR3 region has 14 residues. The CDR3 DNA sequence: TGCGCCAGCAGCCAAGGGGACAGGGGTTATGGCTACACCTTC. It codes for CASSQGDRGYGYTF.

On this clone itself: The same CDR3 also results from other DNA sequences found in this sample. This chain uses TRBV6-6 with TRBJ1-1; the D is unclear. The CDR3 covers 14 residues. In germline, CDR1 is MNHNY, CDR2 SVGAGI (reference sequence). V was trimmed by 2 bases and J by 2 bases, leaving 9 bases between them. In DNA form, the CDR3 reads TGTGCCAGCAGTTACGCGGAAGTAAACACTGAAGCTTTCTTT. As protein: CASSYAEVNTEAFF.

CDR3 amino acids: CASSLVPGGNYGYTF. In nucleotides, the CDR3 is TGTGCCAGCAGCTTAGTGCCGGGAGGGAACTATGGCTACACCTTC. The chain uses TRBV11-2 and TRBJ1-2; D ambiguous. Germline lookup yields CDR1 SGHAT and CDR2 FQNNGV. Trimming cost V 1 base and J 2 bases, with 11 bases left between them. The CDR3 covers 15 residues.

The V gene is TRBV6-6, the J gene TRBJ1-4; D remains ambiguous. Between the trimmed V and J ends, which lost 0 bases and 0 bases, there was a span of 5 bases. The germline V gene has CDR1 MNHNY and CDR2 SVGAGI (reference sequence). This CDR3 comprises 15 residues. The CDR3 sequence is CASSYSTTTNEKLFF. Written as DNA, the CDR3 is TGTGCCAGCAGTTACTCGACTACAACTAATGAAAAACTGTTTTTT.

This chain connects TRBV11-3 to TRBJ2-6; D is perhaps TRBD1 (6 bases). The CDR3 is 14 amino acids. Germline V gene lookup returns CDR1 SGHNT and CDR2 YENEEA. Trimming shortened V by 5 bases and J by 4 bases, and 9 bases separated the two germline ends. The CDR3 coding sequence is TGTGCCAGCAGCCAGGGGTCCGGGGCCAACGTCCTGACTTTC. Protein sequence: CASSQGSGANVLTF. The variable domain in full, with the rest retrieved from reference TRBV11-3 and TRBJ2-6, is EAGVVQSPRYKIIEKKQPVAFWCNPISGHNTLYWYLQNLGQGPELLIRYENEEAVDDSQLPKDRFSAERLKGVDSTLKIQPAELGDSAVYLCASSQGSGANVLTFGAGSRLTVL.